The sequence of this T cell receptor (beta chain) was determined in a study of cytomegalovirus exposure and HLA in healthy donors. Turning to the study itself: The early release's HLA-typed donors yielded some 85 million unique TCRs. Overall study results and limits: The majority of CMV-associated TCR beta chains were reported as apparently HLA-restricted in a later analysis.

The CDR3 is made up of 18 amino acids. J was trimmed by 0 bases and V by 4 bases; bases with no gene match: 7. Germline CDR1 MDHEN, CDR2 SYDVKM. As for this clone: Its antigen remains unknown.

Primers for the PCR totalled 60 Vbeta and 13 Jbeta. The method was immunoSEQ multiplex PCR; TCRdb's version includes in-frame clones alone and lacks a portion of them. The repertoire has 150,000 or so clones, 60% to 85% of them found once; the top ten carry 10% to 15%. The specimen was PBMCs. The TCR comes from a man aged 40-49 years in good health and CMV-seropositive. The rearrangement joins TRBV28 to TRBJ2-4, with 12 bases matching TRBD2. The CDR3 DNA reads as TGTGCCAGCAGTTCCCTTGGACTAGCGGGACTAGCCAAAAACATTCAGTACTTC. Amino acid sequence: CASSSLGLAGLAKNIQYF.